The next 22 T cell receptor beta chains were all read from a single sample in a study of Graves' ophthalmopathy and Graves' hyperthyroidism. The TCR beta CDR3 regions underwent amplification from RNA transcripts. Following a first-round RT-PCR that used HTBI primers, a second-round multiplex PCR was carried out. A single record per CDR3 protein comes from TCRdb applying MiXCR to the multiplex PCR reads. This table has around 590,000 distinct CDR3 sequences, roughly 40% appearing once. What was sequenced was peripheral blood or thyroid tissue (not recorded which). The receptors originated from an adult man with Graves' hyperthyroidism.

This clonotype occurred a few times. The chain joins TRBV30 to TRBJ1-2; 7 nucleotides line up with TRBD1. There are 14 residues in the CDR3. V gave up 5 bases and J gave up 5 bases; unmatched junction bases: 11. Germline V lookup: CDR1 GTSNPN, CDR2 SVGIG (reference sequence). CDR3 nucleotides: TGTGCCTGGTTCCGGGGCAGGGGGAATTATGGCTACACCTTC. Encoded protein: CAWFRGRGNYGYTF.

This clonotype was counted a few times. The CDR3 region has the DNA TGTGCCAGCAGCTTACCAAGGGGGTTAGGGGAAAAACTGTTTTTT. Translating it yields CASSLPRGLGEKLFF. The chain uses TRBV7-9 and TRBJ1-4; a possible D gene is TRBD1 (6 bases). Germline CDR1 is SEHNR and CDR2 is FQNEAQ (reference sequence). V dropped 2 bases and J dropped 8 bases, with 15 bases sitting between them. The CDR3 runs 15 residues.

Concerning this clonotype: Likely a read error: the CDR3 ends without its conserved phenylalanine or tryptophan. V gene TRBV29-1 combines with J gene TRBJ1-2; D gene uncertain. The CDR3 length is 15 residues. The ends were cut back, 3 bases at V and 1 base at J, with 15 bases in the middle. Germline assignment: CDR1 SQVTM and CDR2 ANQGSEA. CDR3 amino acids: CSVDFLGRVNYGYTS. CDR3 nucleotide sequence: TGCAGCGTTGATTTTCTCGGCCGCGTTAACTATGGCTACACCTCC.

V is TRBV11-1 and J is TRBJ2-3; D gene unclear. The length of the CDR3 is 16 residues. In germline, CDR1 is SGHAT, CDR2 FQDESV (reference sequence). Trimming took off 0 bases at V and 3 bases at J, with 13 bases between the two ends. The CDR3 DNA reads TGTGCCAGCAGCTTAGCTGTTGGGGTTTTTACAGATACGCAGTATTTT. Its translation: CASSLAVGVFTDTQYF. Combining the CDR3 with reference TRBV11-1 and TRBJ2-3 gives the whole variable domain EAEVAQSPRYKITEKSQAVAFWCDPISGHATLYWYRQILGQGPELLVQFQDESVVDDSQLPKDRFSAERLKGVDSTLKIQPAELGDSAMYLCASSLAVGVFTDTQYFGPGTRLTVL.

The table lists this clonotype with a few counts. The CDR3 DNA reads TGTGCCAGCACCCAGACTAGCGGAGCTGGCTACGAGCAGTACTTC. It yields the protein CASTQTSGAGYEQYF. The V and J genes are TRBV6-1 and TRBJ2-7; 9 bases fit TRBD2. The CDR3 runs to 15 residues. Losses at the gene ends were 7 bases for V and 3 bases for J; bases not matched to a gene: 10. CDR1 is MNHNS and CDR2 is SASEGT in the germline V gene.

This clonotype was seen only a few times. CDR3 region: CASSQAIVGNYEQYF. The CDR3 DNA sequence: TGCGCCAGCAGCCAAGCGATAGTGGGGAACTACGAGCAGTACTTC. This chain links TRBV4-1 with TRBJ2-7; D gene unclear. CDR3 length: 15 residues. CDR1 is MGHRA and CDR2 is YSYEKL in the germline V gene. V shed 1 base and J shed 3 bases, with 13 bases lying between them.

This clonotype has just a few counts. The chain carries TRBV29-1 and TRBJ1-4; TRBD1 matches 7 bases. Germline-derived CDR1 and CDR2 are SQVTM and ANQGSEA. CDR3 length equals 13 residues. V lost 7 bases and J lost 7; bases outside the gene matches: 9. CDR3 nucleotides: TGCAGCGCCCAACAGGGGTTGGGTGAAAAACTGTTTTTT. Translation: CSAQQGLGEKLFF. Full variable domain (remainder filled in from reference TRBV29-1 and TRBJ1-4): SAVISQKPSRDICQRGTSLTIQCQVDSQVTMMFWYRQQPGQSLTLIATANQGSEATYESGFVIDKFPISRPNLTFSTLTVSNMSPEDSSIYLCSAQQGLGEKLFFGSGTQLSVL.

There are many counts of this clonotype. The rearrangement uses TRBV20-1 and TRBJ2-7; a possible D gene is TRBD1 (6 bases). Trimming shortened V by 3 bases and J by 3 bases, and 9 bases separated the two germline ends. There are 12 residues in the CDR3. Germline V gives CDR1 DFQATT, CDR2 SNEGSKA (reference sequence). Written as DNA, the CDR3 is TGCAGTGCTAGTGGACAGTTCTACGAGCAGTACTTC. Its translation: CSASGQFYEQYF.

This clonotype came up once. The chain couples TRBV10-3 to TRBJ2-1; D is ambiguous. Germline lookup yields CDR1 ENHRY and CDR2 SYGVKD. The CDR3 spans 14 residues. V was pared by 6 bases and J by 6 bases, with 15 bases between. CDR3 sequence reads: CAIRPDGSVNEQFF. The CDR3 DNA reads as TGTGCCATCAGGCCGGATGGTTCCGTCAATGAGCAGTTCTTC.

As regards this clonotype: This likely comes from a read error, as the CDR3 has no conserved phenylalanine or tryptophan at its end. The rearrangement links TRBV20-1 to TRBJ1-5; TRBD1 is a possible D gene (5 bases). V dropped 1 base and J dropped 4 bases, with 8 bases sitting between them. The CDR3 sequence is 13 residues long. The germline V gene encodes CDR1 DFQATT and CDR2 SNEGSKA (reference sequence). The CDR3 here is CSARGQQNQPQHY. The CDR3 DNA sequence: TGCAGTGCTAGAGGACAGCAAAATCAGCCCCAGCATTAT.

The sample holds one count of this clonotype. This chain uses TRBV29-1 with TRBJ2-7; 7 bases line up with TRBD1. The CDR3 covers 14 residues. In germline, CDR1 is SQVTM, CDR2 ANQGSEA. Germline trimming cut 4 bases from V and 4 bases from J; bases unmatched to any gene: 10. CDR3 amino acids: CSVGAGGMVYEQYF. The DNA of the CDR3 is TGCAGCGTTGGGGCAGGGGGAATGGTGTACGAGCAGTACTTC.

This clonotype was picked up many times. The chain combines TRBV7-9 with TRBJ1-3; D remains unclear. Trimming left V 1 base short and J 7 bases short, with 8 bases between. The CDR3 loop spans 13 amino acids. CDR1 and CDR2 (germline): SEHNR, FQNEAQ (reference sequence). The CDR3 sequence is CASSLGSRNTIYF. DNA of the CDR3: TGTGCCAGCAGCTTAGGGAGCAGGAACACCATATATTTT.

Ten or more counts support this clonotype. The V and J genes are TRBV12-3 or TRBV12-4 and TRBJ2-5; D gene ambiguous. The CDR3 has 15 residues. Between the trimmed V and J ends, which lost 4 bases and 1 base, there was a span of 13 bases. The CDR3 reads CASSSFRAPQETQYF. CDR3 bases: TGTGCCAGCAGTTCATTTAGGGCCCCCCAAGAGACCCAGTACTTC.

There are a few counts of this clonotype. The chain combines TRBV27 with TRBJ1-3; D is uncertain. Looked up from germline, CDR1 is MNHEY and CDR2 is SMNVEV (reference sequence). Trimming cost V 0 bases and J 4 bases, with 10 bases left between them. The CDR3 extends over 15 amino acids. CDR3 coding DNA: TGTGCCAGCAGTTTATCTCCGGCGGGAGGAAACACCATATATTTT. It specifies CASSLSPAGGNTIYF.

As to this clonotype: Compared with germline, one end of the junction differs, possibly owing to a read error. The rearrangement links TRBV3-1 to TRBJ2-7, with D hard to call. Germline CDR1 is LGHDT and CDR2 is YNNKEL (reference sequence). This CDR3 has 14 amino acids. The CDR3 reads CASSDTSRSYGQYF. The DNA for the CDR3 is TGTGCCAGCAGTGACACATCCCGTTCCTACGGGCAGTACTTC.

The V and J genes are TRBV2 and TRBJ1-5; D unresolved. This CDR3 comprises 19 residues. The germline CDR1 and CDR2 sequences are SNHLY and FYNNEI. V lost 5 bases and J 1 base, leaving 24 bases between the germline ends. The CDR3 region is CASSSGTTARDISNQPQHF. CDR3 bases: TGTGCCAGCAGTTCTGGCACGACGGCGCGTGACATAAGCAATCAGCCCCAGCATTTT.

Remarks on this clonotype: A read error may produce the germline difference seen at one junction end. The gene calls are TRBV24-1 and TRBJ1-1; D might be TRBD1 (5 bases). This CDR3 comprises 14 residues. Germline CDR1 is KGHDR and CDR2 is SFDVKD. The CDR3 sequence is CASSLSGPDTEAFF. The CDR3 DNA is TGTGCCAGCAGTTTATCGGGGCCAGACACTGAAGCTTTCTTT.

A note on this clonotype: The missing conserved phenylalanine or tryptophan at the end of this CDR3 makes a read error likely. Because the CDR3's place on the DNA is in doubt, the DNA is left out and the CDR3 is given as listed by TCRdb. J is TRBJ2-6 and V is TRBV5-6. The germline CDR1 and CDR2 sequences are SGHDT and YYEEEE. The CDR3 has 9 residues if both end residues are counted. Here the CDR3 reads CASSFPWTS.

CDR3 nucleotide sequence: TGTGCCAGCAGCGTAGGGGGCGCAAACTACGAGCAGTACTTC. It codes for CASSVGGANYEQYF. The J gene is TRBJ2-7, the V gene TRBV9; D might be TRBD1 (5 bases). CDR1 and CDR2 (germline): SGDLS, YYNGEE. Trimming stripped 0 bases from V and 3 bases from J, with 10 bases between. CDR3 length: 14 amino acids.

There are many counts of this clonotype. The genes are TRBV20-1 and TRBJ1-3; no reliable D call. Germline V gene sequence: CDR1 DFQATT, CDR2 SNEGSKA (reference sequence). With 0 bases removed from V and 2 bases from J, the gap between germline ends came to 11 bases. The CDR3 is made up of 15 amino acids. CDR3 amino acids: CSARDPGNAGNTIYF. The CDR3 DNA reads as TGCAGTGCTAGAGATCCGGGGAATGCTGGAAACACCATATATTTT.

This clonotype was counted ten times or more. Here the CDR3 reads CASSLGVSRLAGEQYF. The CDR3 region has the DNA TGTGCCAGCAGCTTAGGCGTCTCTAGGCTAGCGGGCGAGCAGTACTTC. The rearrangement joins TRBV7-2 to TRBJ2-7, with 8 positions matching TRBD2. CDR1 and CDR2 (germline): SGHTA, FQGNSA. The CDR3 extends over 16 amino acids. The trim removed 1 base at V and 6 bases at J, leaving 11 bases unmatched.

This clonotype was recorded at least ten times. The chain employs TRBV6-1 and TRBJ2-5, with TRBD2 identical over 8 bases. J lost 2 bases, V lost 2 bases, and 4 bases had no gene match. Germline-derived CDR1 and CDR2 are MNHNS and SASEGT. CDR3 length: 15 amino acids. CDR3 bases: TGTGCCAGCAGTGAAACACTAGCGGCGCAAGAGACCCAGTACTTC. Translated, it gives CASSETLAAQETQYF.